Reported below is one TCR beta chain. This entry comes from a study of blood T cell repertoires in COVID-19. In the source study's methods: Amplifying reference gene primers gave estimates of nucleated cell counts. Data came from immunoSEQ multiplex PCR; TCRdb stores just in-frame clones and leaves some out. That table is the source of V, J and clone size, and D and trimming were worked out from the DNA. The sample yields some 60,000 clones, about 83% seen once. Germline CDR1 ENHRY, CDR2 SYGVKD. This CDR3 has 14 amino acids. Between the trimmed V and J ends, which lost 0 bases and 12 bases, there was a span of 17 bases.

The receptor's source is a woman over 75 with acute or convalescent COVID-19. The chain combines TRBV10-3 with TRBJ1-2, with TRBD1 as a possible D gene (5 bases). The sample consisted of peripheral blood. In nucleotides, the CDR3 is TGTGCCATCAGTGAGTCCCAGGGCGGGGATTGGCACACCTTC. This gives the protein CAISESQGGDWHTF.